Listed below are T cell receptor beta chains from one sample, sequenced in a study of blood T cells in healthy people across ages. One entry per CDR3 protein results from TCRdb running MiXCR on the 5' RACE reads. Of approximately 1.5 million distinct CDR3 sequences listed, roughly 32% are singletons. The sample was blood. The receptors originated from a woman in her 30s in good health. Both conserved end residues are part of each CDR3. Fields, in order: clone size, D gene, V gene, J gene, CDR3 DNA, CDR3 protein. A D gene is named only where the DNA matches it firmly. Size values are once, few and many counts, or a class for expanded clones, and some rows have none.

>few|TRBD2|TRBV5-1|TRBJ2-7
TGCGCCAGCAGCTTGGGTAGCGGGATCGGGTACGAGCAGTACTTC
CASSLGSGIGYEQYF
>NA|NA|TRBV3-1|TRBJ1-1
TGTGCCAGCAGCCAGGCCTCAGGGAACACTGAAGCTTTCTTT
CASSQASGNTEAFF
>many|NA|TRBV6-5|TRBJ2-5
TGTGCCAGCAGCCGGAGGGAAGAGACCCAGTACTTC
CASSRREETQYF
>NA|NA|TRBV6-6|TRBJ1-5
TGTGCCAGCAGTTACTCGGAGGAAGGGACGGCGCAGCCCCAGCATTTT
CASSYSEEGTAQPQHF
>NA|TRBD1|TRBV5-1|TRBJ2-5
TGCGCCAGCAGCTCCCCCGGGACAGATGGGGAGACCCAGTACTTC
CASSSPGTDGETQYF
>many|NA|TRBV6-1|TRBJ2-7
TGTGCCAGCAGTGAAGGGGGGTCTAACTACGAGCAGTACTTC
CASSEGGSNYEQYF
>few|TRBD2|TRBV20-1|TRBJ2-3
TGCAGTGCTCTGACTAGCGGGAATACAGATACGCAGTATTTT
CSALTSGNTDTQYF
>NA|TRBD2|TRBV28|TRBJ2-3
TGTGCCAGCAGTGAGCGGGAGGCTCAGGTAGATACGCAGTATTTT
CASSEREAQVDTQYF
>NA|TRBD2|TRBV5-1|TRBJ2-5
TGCGCCAGCAGAATCGGGGGGGCTAAACAAGAGACCCAGTACTTC
CASRIGGAKQETQYF
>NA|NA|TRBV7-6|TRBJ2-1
TGTGCCAGCAGCTTAGCCCCATCGGCCGGGACCACCCTAGGAGGTGAGCGGTTCTTC
CASSLAPSAGTTLGGERFF
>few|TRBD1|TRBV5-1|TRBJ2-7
TGCGCCAGCAGCTTAGCCCGGGACAGGGTTGGCGAGCAGTACTTC
CASSLARDRVGEQYF
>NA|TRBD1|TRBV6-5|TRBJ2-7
TGTGCCACCCATAGAGGACAGGGGGCCGAGCAGTACTTC
CATHRGQGAEQYF
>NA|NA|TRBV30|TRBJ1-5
TGTGCCTGGAGTTTTGGGCCCAATCAGCCCCAGCATTTT
CAWSFGPNQPQHF
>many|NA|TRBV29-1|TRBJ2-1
TGCAGCGTTAGGGGATACAGGGAGTCCCCCAACAATGAGCAGTTCTTC
CSVRGYRESPNNEQFF
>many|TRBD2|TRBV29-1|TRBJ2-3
TGCAGCGTTCGGACTAGCGGGGTCGATACGCAGTATTTT
CSVRTSGVDTQYF
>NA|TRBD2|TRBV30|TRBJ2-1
TGCGCCTGGAGTCCTCCCCCGGGACTAGCGGCTTACAATGAGCAGTTCTTC
CAWSPPPGLAAYNEQFF
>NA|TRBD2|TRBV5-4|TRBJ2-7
TGTGCCAGCAGCTTCCCCGGGACTAGCGGGAGGAGCTCCTACGAGCAGTACTTC
CASSFPGTSGRSSYEQYF
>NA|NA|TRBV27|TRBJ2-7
TGTGCCAGCGGAGGGGGAACCCATCCCTACGAGCAGTACTTC
CASGGGTHPYEQYF